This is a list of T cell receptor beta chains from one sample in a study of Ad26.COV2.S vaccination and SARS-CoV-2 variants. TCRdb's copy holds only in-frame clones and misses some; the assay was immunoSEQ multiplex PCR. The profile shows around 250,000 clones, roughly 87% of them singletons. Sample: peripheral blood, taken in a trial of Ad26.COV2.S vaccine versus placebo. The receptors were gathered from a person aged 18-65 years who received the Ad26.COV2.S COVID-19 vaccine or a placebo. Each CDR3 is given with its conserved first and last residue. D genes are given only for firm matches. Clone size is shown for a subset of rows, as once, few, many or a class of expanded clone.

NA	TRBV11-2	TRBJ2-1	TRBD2	CASSLDPSGIGNEQFF	TGTGCCAGCAGCTTAGACCCTAGCGGGATAGGTAATGAGCAGTTCTTC
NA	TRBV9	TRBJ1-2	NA	CASSVSTGTNYGYTF	TGTGCCAGCAGCGTATCGACCGGGACAAACTATGGCTACACCTTC
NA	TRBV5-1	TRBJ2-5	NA	CASSRVEAKSTQYF	TGCGCCAGCAGCAGGGTAGAGGCCAAGAGTACCCAGTACTTC
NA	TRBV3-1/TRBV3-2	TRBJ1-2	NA	CASSQEAGGYTF	TGTGCCAGCAGCCAAGAGGCAGGAGGCTACACCTTC
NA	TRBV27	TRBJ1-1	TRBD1	CASRTGGTEAFF	TGTGCCAGCAGGACAGGGGGAACTGAAGCTTTCTTT
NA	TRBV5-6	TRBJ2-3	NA	CASSFEGGPDTQYF	TGTGCCAGCAGCTTTGAGGGGGGGCCAGATACGCAGTATTTT
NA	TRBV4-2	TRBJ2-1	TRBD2	CASSHSLAGKNEQFF	TGTGCCAGCAGCCATAGCCTAGCGGGAAAGAATGAGCAGTTCTTC
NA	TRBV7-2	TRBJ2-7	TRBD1	CASSDRTGGDEQYF	TGTGCCAGCAGCGATAGGACAGGGGGCGACGAGCAGTACTTC
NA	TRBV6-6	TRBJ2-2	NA	CASAVEGISTGELFF	TGTGCCAGCGCGGTAGAGGGGATTAGCACCGGGGAGCTGTTTTTT
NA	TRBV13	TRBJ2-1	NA	CASSSITDSYNEQFF	TGTGCCAGCAGCTCAATTACGGATTCCTACAATGAGCAGTTCTTC
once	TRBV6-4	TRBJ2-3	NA	CASSLQGLSGDTQYF	TGTGCCAGCAGTCTTCAGGGGCTCTCGGGAGATACGCAGTATTTT
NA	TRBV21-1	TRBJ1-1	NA	CASSMEDSQNTEAFF	TGTGCCAGCAGCATGGAGGACAGCCAAAACACTGAAGCTTTCTTT
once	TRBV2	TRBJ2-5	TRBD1	CASRITGGAQYF	TGTGCCAGCAGGATAACAGGGGGAGCCCAGTACTTC
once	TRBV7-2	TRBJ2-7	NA	CASSQAGTSYF	TGTGCCAGCTCCCAGGCCGGGACATCTTATTTC
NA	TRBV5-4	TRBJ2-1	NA	CASLGGARYNEQFF	TGTGCCAGCTTGGGGGGGGCCAGGTACAATGAGCAGTTCTTC
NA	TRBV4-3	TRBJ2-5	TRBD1	CASSQDWARGQETQYF	TGCGCCAGCAGCCAAGATTGGGCCAGGGGGCAAGAGACCCAGTACTTC
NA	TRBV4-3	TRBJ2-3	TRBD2	CASSQDLGLAGDTQYF	TGCGCCAGCAGCCAAGATCTCGGACTAGCGGGAGATACGCAGTATTTT
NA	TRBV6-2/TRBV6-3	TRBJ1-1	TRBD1	CASSPGQGVLRAFF	TGTGCCAGCAGTCCGGGACAGGGGGTATTGAGGGCTTTCTTT
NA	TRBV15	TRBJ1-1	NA	CATSRDFSWTANTEAFF	TGTGCCACCAGCAGAGATTTCTCCTGGACGGCAAACACTGAAGCTTTCTTT
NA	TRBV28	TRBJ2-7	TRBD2	CASSLSGEIYEQYF	TGTGCCAGCAGTCTTAGCGGGGAGATCTACGAGCAGTACTTC
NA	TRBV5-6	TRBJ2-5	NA	CASSFVGRGETQYF	TGTGCCAGCAGCTTCGTGGGCAGGGGCGAGACCCAGTACTTC
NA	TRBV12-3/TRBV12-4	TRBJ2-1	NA	CASSTIGNEQFF	TGTGCCAGCAGCACTATAGGGAATGAGCAGTTCTTC
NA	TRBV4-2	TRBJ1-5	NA	CASSQEGVGYSNQPQHF	TGTGCCAGCAGCCAAGAGGGAGTCGGTTATAGCAATCAGCCCCAGCATTTT
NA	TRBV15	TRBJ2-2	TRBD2	CATSSPRELAGVSNTGELFF	TGTGCCACCAGCAGCCCCCGCGAACTAGCGGGAGTTTCGAACACCGGGGAGCTGTTTTTT
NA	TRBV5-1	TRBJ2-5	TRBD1	CASSPDRIQETQYF	TGCGCCAGCAGCCCGGACAGGATACAAGAGACCCAGTACTTC
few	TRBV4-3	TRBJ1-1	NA	CASSYGTENTEAFF	TGCGCCAGCAGCTACGGGACGGAGAACACTGAAGCTTTCTTT
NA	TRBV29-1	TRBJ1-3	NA	CSVGWGNTIYF	TGCAGCGTCGGATGGGGAAACACCATATATTTT
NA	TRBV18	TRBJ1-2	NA	CASCADSTLYGYTF	TGTGCCAGCTGTGCGGACAGCACTCTCTATGGCTACACCTTC
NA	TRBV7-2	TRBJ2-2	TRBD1	CASSLGTGGYTGELFF	TGTGCCAGCAGCTTAGGGACAGGGGGATACACCGGGGAGCTGTTTTTT
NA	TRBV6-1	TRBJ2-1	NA	CASSEEAGSYNEQFF	TGTGCCAGCAGTGAAGAGGCGGGCTCCTACAATGAGCAGTTCTTC
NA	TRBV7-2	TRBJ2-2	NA	CASSLSPQGFAGELFF	TGTGCCAGCAGCTTATCCCCACAGGGCTTCGCCGGGGAGCTGTTTTTT
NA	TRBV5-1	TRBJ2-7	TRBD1	CASSLQGALSSYEQYF	TGCGCCAGCAGCTTACAGGGGGCCCTGAGCTCCTACGAGCAGTACTTC
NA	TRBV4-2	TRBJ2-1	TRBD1	CASSPRQGKNNEQFF	TGTGCCAGCAGCCCCAGACAGGGAAAAAACAATGAGCAGTTCTTC
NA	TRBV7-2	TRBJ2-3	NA	CASSSPGHPSDTQYF	TGTGCCAGCAGCTCACCGGGACACCCGTCGGATACGCAGTATTTT
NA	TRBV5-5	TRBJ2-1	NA	CASSLVAALGNEQFF	TGTGCCAGCAGCTTGGTAGCGGCCCTCGGTAATGAGCAGTTCTTC
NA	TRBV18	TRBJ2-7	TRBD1	CASSPGTGNRYEQYF	TGTGCCAGCTCACCTGGGACAGGGAATCGCTACGAGCAGTACTTC